The subject of this entry is one TCR beta chain. The record originates from a study of cytomegalovirus exposure and HLA in healthy donors. Trimming took 6 bases from V and 2 from J, leaving 10 bases between them. The germline CDR1 and CDR2 sequences are MNHNY and SVGAGI (reference sequence). The CDR3 loop spans 13 amino acids. Measured with immunoSEQ multiplex PCR; TCRdb has only the in-frame clones, and not every one. The sample includes approximately 100,000 clones, around nine tenths seen only once; the top ten take under 4.5%. The source is a woman in her twenties or thirties in good health and CMV-seronegative. The genes are TRBV6-6 and TRBJ1-1; no reliable D call. The sequencing input was PBMCs. The DNA for the CDR3 is TGTGCCAGCAGCTACCGCAGAAACACTGAAGCTTTCTTT. Translating it yields CASSYRRNTEAFF.